A selection of T cell receptor beta chains follows, all from one sample in a study of cytomegalovirus exposure and HLA in healthy donors. Produced via immunoSEQ multiplex PCR; TCRdb's table is partial and in-frame only. The data contain 190,000 or so clones, around 83% of them seen just once; the ten biggest clones take up 1.5% to 2%. The sequenced sample was PBMCs. The receptors originated from a man aged 50 to 59 in good health and CMV-seronegative. Both conserved end residues are part of each CDR3. Each record gives: J gene, V gene, D gene, clone size, CDR3 protein, CDR3 DNA. A D gene is named only where the DNA matches it firmly. Expanded clones are given a class, and other clones once, few, many or no size at all.

J: TRBJ2-7
V: TRBV7-9
D: TRBD2
size: -
CDR3: CASSSNPVAGGSDEQYF
DNA: TGTGCCAGCAGCTCAAACCCCGTAGCGGGAGGAAGCGACGAGCAGTACTTC

J: TRBJ2-5
V: TRBV7-9
D: TRBD1
size: -
CDR3: CASSLTGAQETQYF
DNA: TGTGCCAGCAGCTTAACAGGGGCACAAGAGACCCAGTACTTC

J: TRBJ2-1
V: TRBV7-3
D: TRBD2
size: -
CDR3: CASSSSGTSYNEQFF
DNA: TGTGCCAGCAGCTCAAGCGGGACCTCCTACAATGAGCAGTTCTTC

J: TRBJ2-1
V: TRBV10-3
D: TRBD2
size: -
CDR3: CAIKGSGPWNEQFF
DNA: TGTGCCATCAAGGGTAGCGGGCCATGGAATGAGCAGTTCTTC

J: TRBJ2-6
V: TRBV9
D: -
size: -
CDR3: CASSDYRAGANVLTF
DNA: TGTGCCAGCAGCGACTACAGGGCTGGGGCCAACGTCCTGACTTTC

J: TRBJ1-6
V: TRBV7-3
D: -
size: -
CDR3: CASSPGETGMSPLHF
DNA: TGTGCCAGCAGCCCAGGCGAGACAGGCATGTCACCCCTCCACTTT

J: TRBJ2-1
V: TRBV7-2
D: -
size: -
CDR3: CASSHGRNLGDEQFF
DNA: TGTGCCAGCAGCCATGGACGTAACTTGGGAGATGAGCAGTTCTTC

J: TRBJ2-7
V: TRBV19
D: TRBD1
size: -
CDR3: CASMGRQGAYSYEQYF
DNA: TGTGCCAGTATGGGAAGACAGGGGGCCTACTCCTACGAGCAGTACTTC

J: TRBJ2-7
V: TRBV11-2
D: TRBD2
size: few
CDR3: CASSLGGSLPYEQYF
DNA: TGTGCCAGCAGCTTGGGCGGGAGCTTACCTTACGAGCAGTACTTC

J: TRBJ2-5
V: TRBV19
D: -
size: -
CDR3: CASSLIGQQETQYF
DNA: TGTGCCAGTAGCTTAATCGGACAGCAAGAGACCCAGTACTTC

J: TRBJ2-7
V: TRBV11-2
D: -
size: -
CDR3: CASSLSPRTAGNEQYF
DNA: TGTGCCAGCAGCTTATCTCCCCGGACAGCCGGCAACGAGCAGTACTTC

J: TRBJ2-6
V: TRBV6-1
D: -
size: -
CDR3: CASSESGSGANVLTF
DNA: TGTGCCAGCAGTGAAAGCGGGTCTGGGGCCAACGTCCTGACTTTC

J: TRBJ2-3
V: TRBV2
D: -
size: -
CDR3: CASRLSSTDTQYF
DNA: TGTGCCAGCCGACTTAGTAGTACAGATACGCAGTATTTT

J: TRBJ2-1
V: TRBV5-8
D: TRBD2
size: -
CDR3: CASSWGTSGYNEQFF
DNA: TGTGCCAGCAGCTGGGGGACTAGCGGCTACAATGAGCAGTTCTTC

J: TRBJ2-5
V: TRBV9
D: TRBD2
size: -
CDR3: CASSVGPLAGGGETQYF
DNA: TGTGCCAGCAGCGTAGGTCCGCTCGCGGGCGGGGGAGAGACCCAGTACTTC

J: TRBJ2-3
V: TRBV6-5
D: TRBD1
size: -
CDR3: CASRVDRVSTDTQYF
DNA: TGTGCCAGCAGAGTGGACAGGGTCAGTACAGATACGCAGTATTTT

J: TRBJ2-5
V: TRBV7-2
D: TRBD1
size: -
CDR3: CASSRGQGASETQYF
DNA: TGTGCCAGCAGTCGGGGACAGGGAGCGTCCGAGACCCAGTACTTC

J: TRBJ2-1
V: TRBV19
D: TRBD1
size: -
CDR3: CATQVQGARNEQFF
DNA: TGTGCCACCCAGGTACAGGGGGCTAGGAATGAGCAGTTCTTC

J: TRBJ2-7
V: TRBV5-1
D: TRBD1
size: -
CDR3: CASSKSTGTAMDEQYF
DNA: TGCGCCAGCAGCAAATCAACCGGGACAGCAATGGACGAGCAGTACTTC

J: TRBJ2-7
V: TRBV9
D: -
size: few
CDR3: CASSLAQGHEQYF
DNA: TGTGCCAGCAGCTTAGCACAGGGCCACGAGCAGTACTTC

J: TRBJ2-7
V: TRBV2
D: -
size: -
CDR3: CASSEARGREQYF
DNA: TGTGCCAGCAGTGAAGCGCGTGGGCGCGAGCAGTACTTC

J: TRBJ2-7
V: TRBV7-9
D: -
size: -
CDR3: CASSYIALQGEQYF
DNA: TGTGCCAGCAGCTACATAGCCCTTCAGGGCGAGCAGTACTTC

J: TRBJ2-2
V: TRBV7-3
D: TRBD2
size: -
CDR3: CASSPGGVNTGELFF
DNA: TGTGCCAGCAGCCCGGGGGGGGTGAACACCGGGGAGCTGTTTTTT

J: TRBJ2-1
V: TRBV5-1
D: -
size: once
CDR3: CASSWSPPGNEQFF
DNA: TGCGCCAGCAGCTGGAGCCCCCCGGGCAATGAGCAGTTCTTC

J: TRBJ1-5
V: TRBV5-8
D: TRBD1
size: -
CDR3: CASSLASGGRQPQHF
DNA: TGTGCCAGCAGCTTGGCTTCAGGGGGCAGGCAGCCCCAGCATTTT

J: TRBJ1-2
V: TRBV7-3
D: TRBD1
size: -
CDR3: CASSLTRQGASGYTF
DNA: TGTGCCAGCAGCTTAACCAGGCAGGGGGCGAGTGGCTACACCTTC

J: TRBJ1-1
V: TRBV7-2
D: -
size: -
CDR3: CASSPGVHRGNTEAFF
DNA: TGTGCCAGCAGCCCCGGGGTCCACCGGGGGAACACTGAAGCTTTCTTT

J: TRBJ2-5
V: TRBV4-1
D: -
size: -
CDR3: CASSQVHRETGETQYF
DNA: TGCGCCAGCAGCCAAGTGCACCGGGAGACAGGGGAGACCCAGTACTTC

J: TRBJ2-3
V: TRBV19
D: TRBD2
size: -
CDR3: CASSISPSSGSTDTQYF
DNA: TGTGCCAGTTCCATATCCCCATCTAGCGGGAGTACAGATACGCAGTATTTT

J: TRBJ1-1
V: TRBV18
D: -
size: -
CDR3: CASSPLPGRSYTEAFF
DNA: TGTGCCAGCTCACCACTCCCAGGCAGGTCTTACACTGAAGCTTTCTTT

J: TRBJ1-5
V: TRBV19
D: TRBD1
size: once
CDR3: CASTLDRGPGNQPQHF
DNA: TGTGCCAGTACCCTTGACAGGGGGCCTGGGAATCAGCCCCAGCATTTT

J: TRBJ2-7
V: TRBV7-7
D: TRBD2
size: -
CDR3: CASSVSGGNTYEQYF
DNA: TGTGCTAGCAGCGTAAGCGGGGGGAACACCTACGAGCAGTACTTC

J: TRBJ2-5
V: TRBV6-6
D: -
size: -
CDR3: CASSYLEGHQETQYF
DNA: TGTGCCAGCAGTTACTTGGAGGGGCACCAAGAGACCCAGTACTTC

J: TRBJ2-7
V: TRBV7-2
D: TRBD2
size: -
CDR3: CASSSRTSGSRSGEQYF
DNA: TGTGCCAGCAGCTCAAGGACTAGCGGGTCAAGGTCGGGGGAGCAGTACTTC

J: TRBJ2-5
V: TRBV11-2
D: -
size: -
CDR3: CASSLQGTPYF
DNA: TGTGCCAGCAGCCTACAGGGAACTCCGTACTTC

J: TRBJ2-7
V: TRBV9
D: TRBD2
size: -
CDR3: CASSVGGLAPYEQYF
DNA: TGTGCCAGCAGCGTAGGGGGACTAGCGCCGTACGAGCAGTACTTC

J: TRBJ1-1
V: TRBV14
D: -
size: -
CDR3: CASSQDLGGWAEAFF
DNA: TGTGCCAGCAGCCAAGATCTAGGGGGATGGGCTGAAGCTTTCTTT

J: TRBJ2-4
V: TRBV28
D: TRBD1
size: -
CDR3: CAITTGGAQENIQYF
DNA: TGTGCCATCACAACAGGGGGCGCTCAGGAAAACATTCAGTACTTC

J: TRBJ1-3
V: TRBV9
D: -
size: -
CDR3: CASSPFGGRSSGNTIYF
DNA: TGTGCCAGCAGCCCTTTTGGGGGCAGGAGCTCTGGAAACACCATATATTTT

J: TRBJ1-1
V: TRBV19
D: TRBD1
size: -
CDR3: CATRTGYTEAFF
DNA: TGTGCCACCCGGACAGGTTACACTGAAGCTTTCTTT

J: TRBJ2-1
V: TRBV7-9
D: -
size: few
CDR3: CASNRERNEQFF
DNA: TGTGCCAGTAACAGGGAAAGGAATGAGCAGTTCTTC

J: TRBJ1-5
V: TRBV19
D: TRBD1
size: -
CDR3: CASSPPDRANQPQHF
DNA: TGTGCCAGTAGTCCCCCTGACAGGGCGAATCAGCCCCAGCATTTT